This entry concerns a single TCR beta chain. Sequenced by immunoSEQ multiplex PCR; TCRdb stores in-frame clones only, minus some. The table lists over 850,000 clones, around 78% of them singletons. The germline V and J ends were trimmed by 2 bases and 0 bases, with 9 bases remaining between them. Germline V CDR1 and CDR2: KGHSH, LQKENI. The CDR3 is made up of 15 amino acids. These data are taken from a study of shared clonotypes between healthy human individuals. Division of CD4+ cells produced a CD45RA+ naive subset and a CD45RA-negative memory subset. The source is a man aged 18-30 years in good health. Some clones in this sample may be carry-over from other donors' samples. This chain joins TRBV18 and TRBJ2-3; no reliable D call. The sample consisted of memory CD4+ T cells from PBMCs. As to subset: CD45RA-negative fraction. CDR3 protein: CASSPRLTSTDTQYF. CDR3 sequence (DNA): TGTGCCAGCTCACCAAGACTTACTAGCACAGATACGCAGTATTTT.